This T cell receptor beta chain originates from a study of T cells expressing NK-cell markers. Study at large: Within the sequenced cohort of eight donors, seven exhibited HCMV seropositivity and one was seronegative. Study outcomes and limitations: One observes that, in a few donors, these clonotypes were also the leading ones within the CD3+CD56-NKG2C+ fraction.

About this clonotype: Its antigen remains unknown.

The CDR3 sequence is 17 residues long. The germline gives CDR1 SGHVS, CDR2 FQNEAQ. From the 5' RACE reads, TCRdb lists one entry per CDR3 protein and no DNA. The table counts tens of thousands of distinct CDR3 sequences; about 57% lies in the top ten. The rearrangement links TRBV7-8 to TRBJ2-2. The sequenced material came from blood T cells: a sorted CD56 or NKG2C T cell subset, CD4+ or CD8+ T cells, or bulk PBMC T cells (not recorded which). This receptor was obtained from a man aged 18-75 years in good health. This chain's CDR3 is CASSLVRSRINTGELFF.